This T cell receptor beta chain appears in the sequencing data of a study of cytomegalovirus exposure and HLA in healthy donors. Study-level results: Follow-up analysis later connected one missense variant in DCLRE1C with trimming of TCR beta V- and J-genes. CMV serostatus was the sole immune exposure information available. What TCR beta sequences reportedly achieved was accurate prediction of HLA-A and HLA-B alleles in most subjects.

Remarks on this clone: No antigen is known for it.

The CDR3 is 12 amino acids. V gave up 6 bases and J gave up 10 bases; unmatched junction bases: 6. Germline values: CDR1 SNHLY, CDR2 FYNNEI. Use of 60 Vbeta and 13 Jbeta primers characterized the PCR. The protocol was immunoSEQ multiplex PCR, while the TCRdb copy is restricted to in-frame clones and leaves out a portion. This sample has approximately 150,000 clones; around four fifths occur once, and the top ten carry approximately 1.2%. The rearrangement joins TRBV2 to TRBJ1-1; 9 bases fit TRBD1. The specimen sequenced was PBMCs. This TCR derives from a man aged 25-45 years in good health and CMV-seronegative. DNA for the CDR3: TGTGCCAGCAGGAACAGGGGGCTCGGAGCTTTCTTT. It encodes CASRNRGLGAFF.